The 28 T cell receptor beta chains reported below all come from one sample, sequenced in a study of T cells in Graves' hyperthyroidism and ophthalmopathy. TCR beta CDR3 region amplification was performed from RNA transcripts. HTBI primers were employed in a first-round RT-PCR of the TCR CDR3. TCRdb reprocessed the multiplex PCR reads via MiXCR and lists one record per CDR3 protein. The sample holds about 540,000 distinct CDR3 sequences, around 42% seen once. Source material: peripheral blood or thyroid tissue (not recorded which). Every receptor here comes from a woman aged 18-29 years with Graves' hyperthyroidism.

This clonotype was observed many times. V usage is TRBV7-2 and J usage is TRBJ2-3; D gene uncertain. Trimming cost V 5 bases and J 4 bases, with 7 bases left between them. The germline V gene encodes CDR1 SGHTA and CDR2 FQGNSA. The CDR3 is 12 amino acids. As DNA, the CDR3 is TGTGCCAGCAGCAGGACGGCAGATACGCAGTATTTT. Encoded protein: CASSRTADTQYF.

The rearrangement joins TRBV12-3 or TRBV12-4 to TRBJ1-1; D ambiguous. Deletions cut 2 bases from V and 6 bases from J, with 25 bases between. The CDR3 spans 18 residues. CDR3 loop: CASSLSSARPMGLAEAFF. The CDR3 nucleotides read TGTGCCAGCAGTTTAAGTAGTGCCCGCCCTATGGGGTTGGCTGAAGCTTTCTTT.

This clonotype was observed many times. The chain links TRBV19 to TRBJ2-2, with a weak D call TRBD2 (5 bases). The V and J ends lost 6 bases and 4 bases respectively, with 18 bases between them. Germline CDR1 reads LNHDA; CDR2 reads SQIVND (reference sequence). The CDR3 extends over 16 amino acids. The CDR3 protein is CASRLDGRLSTGELFF. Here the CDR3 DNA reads TGTGCCAGTAGACTAGATGGGCGTCTGAGCACCGGGGAGCTGTTTTTT.

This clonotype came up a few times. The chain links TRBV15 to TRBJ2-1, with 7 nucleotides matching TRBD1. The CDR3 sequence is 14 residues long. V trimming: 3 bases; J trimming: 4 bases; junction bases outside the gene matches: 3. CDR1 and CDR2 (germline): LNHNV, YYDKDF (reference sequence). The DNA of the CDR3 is TGTGCCACCAGCAGGGACAGGACGTACAATGAGCAGTTCTTC. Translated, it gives CATSRDRTYNEQFF.

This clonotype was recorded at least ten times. The CDR3, as DNA: TGTGCCAGCAGTCTCGCCGGGACAGGGGTTTGGGAGCAGTACTTC. Encoded protein: CASSLAGTGVWEQYF. This rearrangement joins TRBV27 to TRBJ2-7; 10 bases are shared with TRBD1. The CDR3 has 15 residues. V shed 5 bases and J 7 bases; nucleotides not matched to a gene: 11. The germline V gene has CDR1 MNHEY and CDR2 SMNVEV (reference sequence).

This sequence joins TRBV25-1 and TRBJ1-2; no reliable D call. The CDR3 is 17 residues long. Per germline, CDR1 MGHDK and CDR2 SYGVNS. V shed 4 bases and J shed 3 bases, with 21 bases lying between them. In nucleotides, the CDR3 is TGTGCCAGCAGTGTTCCGCCTTCCGGTCAAGGCGACTATGGCTACACCTTC. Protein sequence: CASSVPPSGQGDYGYTF.

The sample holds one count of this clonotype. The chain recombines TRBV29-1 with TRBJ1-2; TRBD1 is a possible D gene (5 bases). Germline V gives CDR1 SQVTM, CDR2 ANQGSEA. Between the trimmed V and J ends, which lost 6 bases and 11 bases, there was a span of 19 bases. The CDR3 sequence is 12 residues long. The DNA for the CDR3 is TGCAGCGTGAGTGGGCTAGCGGGGACGTACACCTTC. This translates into CSVSGLAGTYTF.

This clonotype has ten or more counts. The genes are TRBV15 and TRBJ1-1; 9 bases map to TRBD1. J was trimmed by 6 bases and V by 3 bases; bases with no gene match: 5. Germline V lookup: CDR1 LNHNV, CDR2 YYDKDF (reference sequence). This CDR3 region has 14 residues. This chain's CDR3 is CATSSGTGMAEAFF. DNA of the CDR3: TGTGCCACCAGCAGTGGGACAGGGATGGCTGAAGCTTTCTTT.

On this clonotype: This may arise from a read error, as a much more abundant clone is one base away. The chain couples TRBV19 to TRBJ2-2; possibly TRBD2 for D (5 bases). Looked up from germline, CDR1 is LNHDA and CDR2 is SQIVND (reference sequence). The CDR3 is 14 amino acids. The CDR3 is CASRLGIKTGELSF. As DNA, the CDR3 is TGTGCCAGCCGACTGGGGATTAAAACCGGGGAGCTGTCTTTT. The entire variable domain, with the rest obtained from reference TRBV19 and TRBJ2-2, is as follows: DGGITQSPKYLFRKEGQNVTLSCEQNLNHDAMYWYRQDPGQGLRLIYYSQIVNDFQKGDIAEGYSVSREKKESFPLTVTSAQKNPTAFYLCASRLGIKTGELSFGEGSRLTVL.

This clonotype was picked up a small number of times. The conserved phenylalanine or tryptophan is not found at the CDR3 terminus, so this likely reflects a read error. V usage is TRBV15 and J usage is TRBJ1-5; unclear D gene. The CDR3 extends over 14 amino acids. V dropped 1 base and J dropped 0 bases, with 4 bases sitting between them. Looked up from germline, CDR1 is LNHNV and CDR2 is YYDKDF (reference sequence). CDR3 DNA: TGTGCCACCAGCAGAGGCGGTAGCAATCAGCCCCAGCATCTT. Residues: CATSRGGSNQPQHL.

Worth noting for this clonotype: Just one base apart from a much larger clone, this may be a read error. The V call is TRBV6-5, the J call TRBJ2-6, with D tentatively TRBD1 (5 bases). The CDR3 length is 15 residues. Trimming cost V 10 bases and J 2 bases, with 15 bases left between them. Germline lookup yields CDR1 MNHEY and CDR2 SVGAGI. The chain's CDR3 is CAIRRQRTGANVLTF. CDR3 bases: TGTGCCATCAGGAGACAGAGAACTGGGGCCAACGTCCTGACTTTC.

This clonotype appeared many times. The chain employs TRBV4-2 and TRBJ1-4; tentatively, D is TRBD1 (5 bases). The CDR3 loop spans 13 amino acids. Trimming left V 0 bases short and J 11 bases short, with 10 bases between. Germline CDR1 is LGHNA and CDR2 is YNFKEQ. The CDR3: CASSQDQGRKLFF. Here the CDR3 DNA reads TGTGCCAGCAGCCAAGATCAGGGACGGAAACTGTTTTTT.

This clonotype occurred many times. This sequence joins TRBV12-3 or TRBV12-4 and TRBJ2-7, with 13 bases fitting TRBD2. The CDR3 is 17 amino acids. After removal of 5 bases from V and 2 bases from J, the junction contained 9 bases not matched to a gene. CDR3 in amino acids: CASSRWGTSGKTYEQYF. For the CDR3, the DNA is TGTGCCAGCAGTCGCTGGGGGACTAGCGGGAAAACCTACGAGCAGTACTTC.

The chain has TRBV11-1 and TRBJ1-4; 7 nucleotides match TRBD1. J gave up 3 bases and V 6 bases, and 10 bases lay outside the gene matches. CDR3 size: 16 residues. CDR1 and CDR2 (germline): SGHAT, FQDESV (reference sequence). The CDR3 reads CASSRQGGDANEKLFF. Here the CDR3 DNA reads TGTGCCAGCAGTCGACAGGGAGGTGATGCTAATGAAAAACTGTTTTTT.

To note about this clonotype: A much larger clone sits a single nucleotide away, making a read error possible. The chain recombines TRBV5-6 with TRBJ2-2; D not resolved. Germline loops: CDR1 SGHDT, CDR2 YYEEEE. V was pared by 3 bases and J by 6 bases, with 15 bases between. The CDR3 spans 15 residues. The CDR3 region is CASSYLPYDAGELFF. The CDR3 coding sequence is TGTGCCAGCAGCTATCTCCCCTACGACGCCGGGGAGCTGTTTTTT.

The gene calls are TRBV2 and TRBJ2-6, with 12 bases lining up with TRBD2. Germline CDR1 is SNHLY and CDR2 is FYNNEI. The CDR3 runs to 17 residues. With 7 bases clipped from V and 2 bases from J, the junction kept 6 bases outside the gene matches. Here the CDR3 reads CASKDRTSGTGANVLTF. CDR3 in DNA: TGTGCCAGCAAGGATCGGACTAGCGGGACTGGGGCCAACGTCCTGACTTTC.

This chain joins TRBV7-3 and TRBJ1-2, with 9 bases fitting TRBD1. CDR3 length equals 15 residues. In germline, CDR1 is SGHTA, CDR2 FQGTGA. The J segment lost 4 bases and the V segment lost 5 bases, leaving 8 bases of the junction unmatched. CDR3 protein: CASSAEQGASYGYTF. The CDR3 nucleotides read TGTGCCAGCAGCGCGGAACAGGGGGCTTCCTATGGCTACACCTTC.

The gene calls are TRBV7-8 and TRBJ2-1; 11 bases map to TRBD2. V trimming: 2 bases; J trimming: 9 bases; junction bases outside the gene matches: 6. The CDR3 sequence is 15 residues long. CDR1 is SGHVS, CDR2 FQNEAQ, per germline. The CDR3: CASSLQLAGEGEQFF. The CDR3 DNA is TGTGCCAGCAGCTTACAACTAGCGGGAGAGGGTGAGCAGTTCTTC.

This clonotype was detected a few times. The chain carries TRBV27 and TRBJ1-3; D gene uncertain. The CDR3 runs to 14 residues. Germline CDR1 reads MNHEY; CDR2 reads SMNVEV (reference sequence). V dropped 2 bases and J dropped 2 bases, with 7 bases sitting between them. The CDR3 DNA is TGTGCCAGCAGTTTAGGACCGCCTGGAAACACCATATATTTT. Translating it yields CASSLGPPGNTIYF.

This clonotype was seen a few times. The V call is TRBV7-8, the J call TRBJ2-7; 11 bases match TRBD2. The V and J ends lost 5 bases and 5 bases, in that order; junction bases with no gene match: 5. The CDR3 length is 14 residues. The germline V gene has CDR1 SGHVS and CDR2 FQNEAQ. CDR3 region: CASSLLAGDHEQYF. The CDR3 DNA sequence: TGTGCCAGCAGCCTACTAGCGGGAGACCACGAGCAGTACTTC.

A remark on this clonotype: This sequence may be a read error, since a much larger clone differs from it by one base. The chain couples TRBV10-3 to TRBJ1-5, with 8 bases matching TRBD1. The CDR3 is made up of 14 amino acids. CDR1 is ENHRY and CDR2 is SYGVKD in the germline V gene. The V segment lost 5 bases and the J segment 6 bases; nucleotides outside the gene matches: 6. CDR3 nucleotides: TGTGCCATCAGTCCGGACAGGGCGAGTCAGCCCCAGCATTTT. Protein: CAISPDRASQPQHF.

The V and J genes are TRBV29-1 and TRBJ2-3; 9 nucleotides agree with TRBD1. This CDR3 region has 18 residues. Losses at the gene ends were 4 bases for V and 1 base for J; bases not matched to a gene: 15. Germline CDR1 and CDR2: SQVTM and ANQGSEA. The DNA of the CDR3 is TGCAGCGTTGCTCTCCCTGATTGGAGGACAGGGGGCACAGATACGCAGTATTTT. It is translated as CSVALPDWRTGGTDTQYF.

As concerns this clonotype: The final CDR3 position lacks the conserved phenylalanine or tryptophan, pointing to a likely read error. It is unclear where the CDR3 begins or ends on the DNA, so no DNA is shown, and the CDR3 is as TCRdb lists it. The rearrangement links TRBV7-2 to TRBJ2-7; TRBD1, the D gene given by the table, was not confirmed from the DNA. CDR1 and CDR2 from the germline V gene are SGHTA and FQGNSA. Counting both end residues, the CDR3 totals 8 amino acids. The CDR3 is CASSQEGS.

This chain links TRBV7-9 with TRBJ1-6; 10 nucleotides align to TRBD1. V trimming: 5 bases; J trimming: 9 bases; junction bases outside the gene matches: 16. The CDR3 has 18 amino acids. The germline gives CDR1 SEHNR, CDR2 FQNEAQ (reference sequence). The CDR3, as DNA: TGTGCCAGCAGCGTCCAAAACATGGGGGACAGGGGAGGTTCACCCCTCCACTTT. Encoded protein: CASSVQNMGDRGGSPLHF.

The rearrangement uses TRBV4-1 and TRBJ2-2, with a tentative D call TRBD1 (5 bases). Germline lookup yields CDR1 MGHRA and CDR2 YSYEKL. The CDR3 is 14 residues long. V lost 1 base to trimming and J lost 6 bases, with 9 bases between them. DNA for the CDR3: TGCGCCAGCAGCCAAGGGCAGGGCGCCGGGGAGCTGTTTTTT. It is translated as CASSQGQGAGELFF.

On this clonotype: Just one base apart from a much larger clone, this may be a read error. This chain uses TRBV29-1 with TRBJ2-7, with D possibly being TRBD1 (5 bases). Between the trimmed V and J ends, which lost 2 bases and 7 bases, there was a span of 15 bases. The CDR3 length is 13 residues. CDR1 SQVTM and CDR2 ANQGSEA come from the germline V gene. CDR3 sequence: CSVELQGRNEQYF. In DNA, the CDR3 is TGCAGCGTTGAACTGCAGGGTCGGAATGAGCAGTACTTC.

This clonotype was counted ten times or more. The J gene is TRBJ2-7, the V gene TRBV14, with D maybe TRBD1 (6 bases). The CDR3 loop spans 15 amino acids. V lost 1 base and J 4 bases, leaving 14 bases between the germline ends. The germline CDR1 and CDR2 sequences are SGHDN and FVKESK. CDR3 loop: CASSQGQGPAYEQYF. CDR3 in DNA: TGTGCCAGCAGCCAAGGCCAGGGGCCAGCATACGAGCAGTACTTC.

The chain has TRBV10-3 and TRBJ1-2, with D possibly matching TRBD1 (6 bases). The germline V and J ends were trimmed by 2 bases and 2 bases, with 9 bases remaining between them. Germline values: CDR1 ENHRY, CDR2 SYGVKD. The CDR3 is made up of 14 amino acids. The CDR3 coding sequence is TGTGCCATCAGTGAGGAGGGACAAAACTATGGCTACACCTTC. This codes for CAISEEGQNYGYTF.